This T cell receptor beta chain is drawn from a study of blood T cell repertoires in COVID-19 (dated by TCRdb to about 2020). In terms of the full investigation: Samples covering the acute and convalescent phases of COVID-19 were provided by collaborators in the United States, Italy and Spain. The material from the prospective study consisted of cDNA or gDNA derived from T cells, B-cell-depleted T cells, or PBMCs. The dataset comprised deeply sampled blood TCRbeta repertoires from subjects exposed to, actively infected with, or recovered from COVID-19. The repertoires were released in a freely available public database intended as a resource for research on the immune response to SARS-CoV-2. Samples were obtained from the ongoing ImmuneRACE study (first 160 participants) and from about 1,300 subjects provided by 6 global collaborators. Sample metadata almost always included a de-identified subject ID, COVID-19 status, age in years and sex. HLA class I and class II types, where available, came from metadata supplied by the sample provider rather than from assay-based typing. The paper as a whole reports these results and caveats: The amount of clinical and demographic metadata varied by source and participant and was provided uncurated.

TCRbeta CDR3 regions were amplified from genomic DNA using the immunoSEQ Assay, a bias-controlled multiplex PCR. In the paper's pipeline: Within the assay, amplification of reference gene primers was used to estimate how many nucleated cells each sample contained. To quantify the absolute abundance of each unique TCRbeta CDR3 rearrangement, sequence reads were collapsed and filtered. For each sample, productive Simpson clonality was calculated as the square root of Simpson's diversity index across productive rearrangements. TCRdb's version of the immuneACCESS table is confined to in-frame rearrangements and falls short of the full clone set. An unresolved V gene accounts for under half of the shortfall where checked; the remainder is of unknown origin. Clone size and the V and J calls come from that table; the DNA yielded D and trimming. This sample comprises almost 70,000 clones, just under 80% of them detected only once. The ten largest clones add up to roughly 50% of the sample.

The collaborating institutions used their own protocols to collect whole blood in K2EDTA tubes. For TCRbeta analysis, collaborators shipped samples as frozen whole blood, isolated PBMCs, or DNA extracted from either of those sample types. Reading the germline V gene (reference sequence) gives CDR1 LNHDA and CDR2 SQIVND. The germline V end is reduced by 9 bases and the J end by 5 bases; junction bases left unmatched: 9. Including the terminal cysteine and phenylalanine, the CDR3 comprises 13 residues. Here the CDR3 DNA is all that survives: 39 bases in frame from base 1. With regard to this clone: The target of this receptor is not known. There are no base qualities to consult, and no much larger clone falls within one base.

Recombination linked TRBV19 to TRBJ2-5, with 7 bases in between that match TRBD1. The source material was peripheral blood. The clonotype was recovered from a human donor in a cohort sampled during active COVID-19. The base sequence is TGTGCCAGCCGGACAGGCGCGTGGGAGACCCAGTACTTC. The encoded protein is CASRTGAWETQYF.